A selection of T cell receptor beta chains follows, all from one sample in a study of blood T cells in healthy people across ages. TCRdb fed the 5' RACE reads into MiXCR, producing one record per CDR3 protein. The table has around 870,000 distinct CDR3 sequences, around 28% seen once; the top ten hold 15% to 20%. Sample: blood. Every receptor here comes from a woman older than 75 in good health. Both conserved end residues are part of each CDR3. A D gene is named only where the DNA matches it firmly. Only some rows state a clone size, as once, few, many or a class for expanded clones.

TRBV28	TRBJ2-5	11	.	.	CASRVEETQYF	TGTGCCAGCAGGGTGGAAGAGACCCAGTACTTC
TRBV4-2	TRBJ2-5	14	few	.	CASSQGSAGDEQYF	TGTGCCAGCAGCCAGGGGTCCGCTGGGGATGAGCAGTACTTC
TRBV12-3/TRBV12-4	TRBJ2-3	16	.	TRBD2	CASSLILAGDTDTQYF	TGTGCCAGCAGTCTTATACTAGCGGGAGACACAGATACGCAGTATTTT
TRBV7-9	TRBJ2-5	15	many	.	CASSLRPGLQETQYF	TGTGCCAGCAGTCTTAGGCCAGGGCTCCAAGAGACCCAGTACTTC
TRBV6-2/TRBV6-3	TRBJ1-5	13	many	.	CASSYTGDQPQHF	TGTGCCAGCAGTTACACGGGGGATCAGCCCCAGCATTTT
TRBV7-2	TRBJ1-6	14	many	TRBD1	CASSLATGGSPLHF	TGTGCCAGCAGCTTAGCGACAGGGGGATCACCCCTCCACTTT
TRBV4-3	TRBJ1-2	16	once	TRBD1	CASSTAGTGYNYGYTF	TGCGCCAGCAGCACGGCCGGGACAGGGTATAACTATGGCTACACCTTC
TRBV12-3/TRBV12-4	TRBJ1-4	14	.	.	CASRAGDFYEKLFF	TGTGCCAGCAGGGCAGGGGATTTCTATGAAAAACTGTTTTTT
TRBV6-2/TRBV6-3	TRBJ2-3	14	.	TRBD1	CAGRRTGRTDTQYF	TGTGCCGGCAGAAGGACAGGGAGGACAGATACGCAGTATTTT
TRBV6-5	TRBJ1-1	12	many	TRBD1	CASSTTGAEAFF	TGTGCCAGCAGTACGACAGGGGCAGAAGCTTTCTTT
TRBV7-9	TRBJ2-1	14	few	.	CASSPRVGYNEQFF	TGTGCCAGCAGCCCTAGGGTCGGGTACAATGAGCAGTTCTTC
TRBV15	TRBJ1-2	16	many	TRBD1	CATSPGQGFSVYGYTF	TGTGCCACCAGCCCGGGACAGGGCTTTTCCGTCTATGGCTACACCTTC
TRBV6-2/TRBV6-3	TRBJ2-3	15	.	TRBD2	CASSYNPGGVDTQYF	TGTGCCAGCAGTTACAACCCGGGAGGGGTGGATACGCAGTATTTT
TRBV6-1	TRBJ1-5	16	.	.	CASSPRTDSSNQPQHF	TGTGCCAGCAGTCCCCGGACAGATAGTAGCAATCAGCCCCAGCATTTT
TRBV20-1	TRBJ1-2	14	few	.	CSAQKRPGNYGYTF	TGCAGTGCCCAAAAGAGGCCCGGAAACTATGGCTACACCTTC
TRBV27	TRBJ2-7	19	few	.	CASRTIRGDLRYPRYEQYF	TGTGCCAGTCGGACCATCCGAGGGGACCTACGGTACCCCCGCTACGAGCAGTACTTC
TRBV6-5	TRBJ2-3	14	many	.	CASTTRLNTDTQYF	TGTGCCAGCACGACCAGGTTAAACACAGATACGCAGTATTTT
TRBV11-3	TRBJ2-3	15	once	TRBD1	CASSVTGGAGDTQYF	TGTGCCAGCAGCGTAACAGGGGGCGCGGGGGATACGCAGTATTTT
TRBV5-1	TRBJ2-5	16	many	TRBD1	CASSLNVDRVVETQYF	TGCGCCAGCAGCTTGAACGTGGACAGGGTGGTAGAGACCCAGTACTTC
TRBV28	TRBJ1-6	11	many	.	CASMGDSPLHF	TGTGCCAGCATGGGTGACTCACCCCTCCACTTT
TRBV7-8	TRBJ1-2	15	many	.	CASSLNRPVGYGYTF	TGTGCCAGCAGCTTAAACAGGCCGGTGGGCTATGGCTACACCTTC
TRBV12-5	TRBJ2-3	15	once	.	CASGPDSGVRNTQYF	TGTGCTAGTGGACCTGACTCAGGGGTCCGGAATACGCAGTATTTT
TRBV14	TRBJ1-1	15	once	TRBD1	CASSPQGQGSGKAFF	TGTGCCAGCAGCCCCCAGGGACAGGGGAGTGGAAAAGCTTTCTTT
TRBV11-1	TRBJ1-1	16	few	.	CASSPYSGTANTEAFF	TGTGCCAGCAGCCCTTACTCCGGGACCGCGAACACTGAAGCTTTCTTT
TRBV20-1	TRBJ2-2	14	few	.	CSARGVGNTGELFF	TGCAGTGCTAGGGGTGTGGGGAACACCGGGGAGCTGTTTTTT
TRBV7-9	TRBJ1-2	15	.	.	CASSPSGAPSYGYTF	TGTGCCAGCAGCCCGAGTGGGGCCCCTAGCTATGGCTACACCTTC
TRBV3-1	TRBJ1-1	14	.	TRBD1	CASSQVQGATEAFF	TGTGCCAGCAGCCAAGTCCAGGGGGCCACTGAAGCTTTCTTT
TRBV4-3	TRBJ2-1	16	many	TRBD2	CASSQVLGGSYNEQFF	TGCGCCAGCAGCCAAGTTCTCGGGGGGTCTTACAATGAGCAGTTCTTC